This section outlines one T cell receptor (beta chain) sequence together with its context. The record originates from a study of blood T cell repertoires in COVID-19. The CDR3 has 15 residues. Losses at the gene ends were 3 bases for V and 5 bases for J; bases not matched to a gene: 7. From germline, CDR1 is SGHRS and CDR2 YFSETQ. Data came from immunoSEQ multiplex PCR; TCRdb stores just in-frame clones and leaves some out. The table has roughly 220,000 clones, more than 80% seen once. What was sequenced was PBMCs or T cells enriched from blood (not recorded which). The chain couples TRBV5-1 to TRBJ1-1, with 10 positions matching TRBD1. This TCR was recovered from a woman in her late teens or twenties in a cohort exposed to, infected with or recovered from COVID-19 (not recorded which). The CDR3 region has the DNA TGCGCCAGCAGCTCTATGGACAGGGGGGATACTGAAGCTTTCTTT. As protein: CASSSMDRGDTEAFF.